This TCR beta chain was retrieved from a study of shared clonotypes between healthy human individuals. Study-wide context: The cohort had two women and a few men, ages 18 to 49.

The CDR3 contains 14 residues. Looked up from germline, CDR1 is SGHRS and CDR2 is YFSETQ. Trimming removed 1 base at V and 1 base at J, with 8 bases between. Points from the study as a whole: Several donors shared around 5% of their naive CD4 clonotypes. Sequencing depth was a factor that was expected to affect clonotype sharing among donors.

TCRdb's table, derived via immunoSEQ multiplex PCR, lists solely in-frame clones and lacks some. The sample has 1.5 million to 2.5 million clones; about 95% are singletons. CD45RO-negative, CCR7-positively selected cells formed the naive CD8 fraction, excluding terminally differentiated effector memory CD45RA+ cells. All donors were Caucasian adults living in Nashville, Tennessee. For this clone: Its antigen remains unidentified.

What was sequenced was naive CD8+ T cells sorted from blood. The chain uses TRBV5-1 and TRBJ2-5, with D tentatively TRBD2 (6 bases). The receptor was isolated from a man younger than 35 in good health. The CDR3 DNA reads TGCGCCAGCAGCTTGTGGGACTTCCAAGAGACCCAGTACTTC. Residues: CASSLWDFQETQYF.